This T cell receptor (beta chain) appears in the sequencing data of a study of response to subunit inactivated influenza vaccine. Study-level points and caveats: Seasonal influenza vaccination, on each occasion, was suggested by the authors to recruit few new T cells.

The table lists this clonotype with a few counts. No antigen is known for it. The J segment lost 4 bases and the V segment lost 5 bases, leaving 11 bases of the junction unmatched. The CDR3 spans 16 residues. Germline loops: CDR1 SGHAT, CDR2 FQNNGV. TCRdb re-called the RT-PCR reads through MiXCR, storing one row per CDR3 protein. Here the sample spans under 500,000 distinct CDR3 sequences, approximately 11% being singletons. This TCR derives from a man between 45 and 60 years old who received an inactivated influenza vaccine. The J gene is TRBJ2-1, the V gene TRBV11-2, with TRBD1 identical over 7 bases. The sample consisted of PBMCs from blood, taken around seven weeks after vaccination. CDR3 amino acids: CASSVVGQNLYNEQFF. As DNA, the CDR3 is TGTGCCAGCAGCGTAGTGGGACAGAACCTATACAATGAGCAGTTCTTC.